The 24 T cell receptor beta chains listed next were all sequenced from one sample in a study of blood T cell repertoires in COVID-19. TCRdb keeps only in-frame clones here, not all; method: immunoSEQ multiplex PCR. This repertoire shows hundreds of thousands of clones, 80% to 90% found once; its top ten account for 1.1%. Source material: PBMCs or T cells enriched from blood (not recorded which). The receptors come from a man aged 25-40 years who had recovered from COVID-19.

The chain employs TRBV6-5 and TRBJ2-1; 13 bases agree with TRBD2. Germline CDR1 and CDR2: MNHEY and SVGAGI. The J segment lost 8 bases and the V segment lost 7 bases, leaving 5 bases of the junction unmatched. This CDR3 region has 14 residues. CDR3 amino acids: CASTRLAGGYEQFF. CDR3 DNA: TGTGCCAGCACCCGACTAGCGGGAGGATATGAGCAGTTCTTC.

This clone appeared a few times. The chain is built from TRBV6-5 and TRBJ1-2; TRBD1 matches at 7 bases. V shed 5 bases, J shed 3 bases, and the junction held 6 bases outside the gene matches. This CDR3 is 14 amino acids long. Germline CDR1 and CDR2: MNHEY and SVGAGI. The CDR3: CASSTGALHYGYTF. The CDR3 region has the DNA TGTGCCAGCAGTACAGGGGCCCTCCACTATGGCTACACCTTC.

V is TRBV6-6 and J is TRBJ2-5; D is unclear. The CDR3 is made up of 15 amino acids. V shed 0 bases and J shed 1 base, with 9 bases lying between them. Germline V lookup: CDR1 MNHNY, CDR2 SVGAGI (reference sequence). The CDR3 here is CASSYSRQVQETQYF. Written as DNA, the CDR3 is TGTGCCAGCAGTTACTCGAGACAAGTCCAAGAGACCCAGTACTTC.

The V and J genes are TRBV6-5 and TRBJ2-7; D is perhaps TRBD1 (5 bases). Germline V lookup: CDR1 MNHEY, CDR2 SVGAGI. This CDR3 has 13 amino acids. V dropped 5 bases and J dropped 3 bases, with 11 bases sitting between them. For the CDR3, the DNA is TGTGCCAGCAGTAACGGACACGTCTACGAGCAGTACTTC. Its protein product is CASSNGHVYEQYF.

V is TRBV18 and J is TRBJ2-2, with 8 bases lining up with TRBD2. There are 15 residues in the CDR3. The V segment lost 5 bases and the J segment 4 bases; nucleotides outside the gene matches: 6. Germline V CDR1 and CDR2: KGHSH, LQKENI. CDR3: CASSSGTRRTGELFF. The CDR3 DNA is TGTGCCAGCTCATCCGGGACTAGACGCACCGGGGAGCTGTTTTTT.

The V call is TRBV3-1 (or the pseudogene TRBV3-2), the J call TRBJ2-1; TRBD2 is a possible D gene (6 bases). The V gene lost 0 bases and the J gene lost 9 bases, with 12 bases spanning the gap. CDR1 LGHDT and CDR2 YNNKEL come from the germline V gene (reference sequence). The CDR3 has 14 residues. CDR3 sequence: CASSQEGGGTEQFF. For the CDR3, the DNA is TGTGCCAGCAGCCAAGAGGGAGGCGGGACTGAGCAGTTCTTC.

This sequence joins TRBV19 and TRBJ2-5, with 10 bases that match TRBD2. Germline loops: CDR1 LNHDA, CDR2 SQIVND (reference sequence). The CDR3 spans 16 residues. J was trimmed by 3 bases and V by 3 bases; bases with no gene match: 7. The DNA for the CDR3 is TGTGCCAGTAGTATGCGTGGGCTAGCGGGAGAAGAGACCCAGTACTTC. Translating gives CASSMRGLAGEETQYF.

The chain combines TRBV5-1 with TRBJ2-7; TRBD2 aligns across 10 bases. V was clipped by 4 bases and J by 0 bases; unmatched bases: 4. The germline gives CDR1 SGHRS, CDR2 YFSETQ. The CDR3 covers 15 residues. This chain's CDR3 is CASSPSGRGSYEQYF. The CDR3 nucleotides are TGCGCCAGCAGCCCTAGCGGGAGAGGCTCCTACGAGCAGTACTTC.

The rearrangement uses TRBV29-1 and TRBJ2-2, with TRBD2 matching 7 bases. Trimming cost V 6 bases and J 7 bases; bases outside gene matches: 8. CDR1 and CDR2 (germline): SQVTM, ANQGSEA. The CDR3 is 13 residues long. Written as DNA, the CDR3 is TGCAGCGTGCCCGGACTAGTCCACGGGGAGCTGTTTTTT. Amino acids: CSVPGLVHGELFF.

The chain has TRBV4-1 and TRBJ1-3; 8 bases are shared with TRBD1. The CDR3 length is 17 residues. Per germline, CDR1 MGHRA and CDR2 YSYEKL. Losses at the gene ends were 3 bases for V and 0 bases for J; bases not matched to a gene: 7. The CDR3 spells CASSQRGQEFSGNTIYF. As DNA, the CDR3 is TGCGCCAGCAGCCAGAGGGGACAGGAGTTCTCTGGAAACACCATATATTTT.

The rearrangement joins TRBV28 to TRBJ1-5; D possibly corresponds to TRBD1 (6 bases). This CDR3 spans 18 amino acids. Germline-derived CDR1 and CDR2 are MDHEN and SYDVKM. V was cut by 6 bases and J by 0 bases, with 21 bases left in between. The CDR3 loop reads CASSPTPRTDYSNQPQHF. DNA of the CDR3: TGTGCCAGCAGCCCAACCCCTCGGACAGATTATAGCAATCAGCCCCAGCATTTT.

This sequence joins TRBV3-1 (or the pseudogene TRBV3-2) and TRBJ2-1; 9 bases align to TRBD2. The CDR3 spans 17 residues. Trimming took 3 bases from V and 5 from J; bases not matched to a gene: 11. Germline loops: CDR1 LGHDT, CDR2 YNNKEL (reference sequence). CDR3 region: CASSHISGVAGDNEQFF. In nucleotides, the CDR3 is TGTGCCAGCAGCCATATCTCAGGGGTAGCGGGGGACAATGAGCAGTTCTTC.

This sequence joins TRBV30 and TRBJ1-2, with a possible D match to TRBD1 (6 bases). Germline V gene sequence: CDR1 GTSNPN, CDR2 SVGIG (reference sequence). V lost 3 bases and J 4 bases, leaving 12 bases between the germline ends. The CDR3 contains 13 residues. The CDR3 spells CAWRATGAYGYTF. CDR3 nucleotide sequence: TGTGCCTGGAGAGCGACAGGTGCCTATGGCTACACCTTC. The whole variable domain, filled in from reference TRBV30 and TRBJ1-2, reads SQTIHQWPATLVQPVGSPLSLECTVEGTSNPNLYWYRQAAGRGLQLLFYSVGIGQISSEVPQNLSASRPQDRQFILSSKKLLLSDSGFYLCAWRATGAYGYTFGSGTRLTVV.

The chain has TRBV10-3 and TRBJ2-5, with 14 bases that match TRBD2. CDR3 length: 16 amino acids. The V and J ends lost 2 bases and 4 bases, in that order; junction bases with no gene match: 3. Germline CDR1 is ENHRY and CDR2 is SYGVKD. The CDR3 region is CAISEPGLAGGETQYF. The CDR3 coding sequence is TGTGCCATCAGTGAGCCCGGACTAGCGGGAGGAGAGACCCAGTACTTC.

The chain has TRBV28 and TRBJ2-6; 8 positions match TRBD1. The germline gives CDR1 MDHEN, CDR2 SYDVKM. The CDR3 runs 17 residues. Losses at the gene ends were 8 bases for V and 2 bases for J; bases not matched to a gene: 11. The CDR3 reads CASRLRTGTAGANVLTF. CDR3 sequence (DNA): TGTGCCAGCCGGCTCCGGACAGGGACGGCTGGGGCCAACGTCCTGACTTTC. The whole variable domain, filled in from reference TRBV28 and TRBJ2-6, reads DVKVTQSSRYLVKRTGEKVFLECVQDMDHENMFWYRQDPGLGLRLIYFSYDVKMKEKGDIPEGYSVSREKKERFSLILESASTNQTSMYLCASRLRTGTAGANVLTFGAGSRLTVL.

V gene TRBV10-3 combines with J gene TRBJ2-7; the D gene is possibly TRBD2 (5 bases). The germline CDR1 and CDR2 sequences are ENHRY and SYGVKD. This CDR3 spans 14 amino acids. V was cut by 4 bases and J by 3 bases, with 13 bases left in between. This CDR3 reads CAISALAGNYEQYF. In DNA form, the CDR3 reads TGTGCCATCAGTGCCTTAGCCGGGAACTACGAGCAGTACTTC.

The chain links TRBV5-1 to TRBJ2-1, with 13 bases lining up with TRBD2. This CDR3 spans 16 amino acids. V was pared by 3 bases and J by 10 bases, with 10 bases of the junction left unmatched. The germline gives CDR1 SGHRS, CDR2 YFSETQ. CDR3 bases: TGCGCCAGCAGCTGGGAACTAGCGGGAGGGTCTATAGAGCAGTTCTTC. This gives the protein CASSWELAGGSIEQFF.

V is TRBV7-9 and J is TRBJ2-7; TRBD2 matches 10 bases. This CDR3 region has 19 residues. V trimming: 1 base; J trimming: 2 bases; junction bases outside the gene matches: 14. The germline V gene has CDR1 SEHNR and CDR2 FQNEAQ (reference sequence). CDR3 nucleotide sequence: TGTGCCAGCAGCTTAGTATCTAGCGGGAGCGTCTGGGGCCCCTACGAGCAGTACTTC. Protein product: CASSLVSSGSVWGPYEQYF.

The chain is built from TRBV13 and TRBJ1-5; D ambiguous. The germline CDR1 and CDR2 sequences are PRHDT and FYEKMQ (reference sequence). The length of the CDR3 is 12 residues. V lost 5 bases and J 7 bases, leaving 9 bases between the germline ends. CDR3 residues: CASSEGGQPQHF. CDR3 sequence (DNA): TGTGCCAGCAGCGAAGGAGGCCAGCCCCAGCATTTT.

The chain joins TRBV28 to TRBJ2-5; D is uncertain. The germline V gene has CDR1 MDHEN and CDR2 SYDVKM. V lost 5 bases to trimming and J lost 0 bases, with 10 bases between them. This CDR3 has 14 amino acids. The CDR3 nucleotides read TGTGCCAGCAGTCCCGCCGCGTACCAAGAGACCCAGTACTTC. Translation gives CASSPAAYQETQYF.

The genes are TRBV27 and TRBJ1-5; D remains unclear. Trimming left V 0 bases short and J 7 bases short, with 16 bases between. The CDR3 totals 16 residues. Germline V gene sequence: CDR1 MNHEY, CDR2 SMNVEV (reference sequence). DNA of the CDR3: TGTGCCAGCAGTTTATCGTTTTTGTCGGGAACACAGCCCCAGCATTTT. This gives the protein CASSLSFLSGTQPQHF.

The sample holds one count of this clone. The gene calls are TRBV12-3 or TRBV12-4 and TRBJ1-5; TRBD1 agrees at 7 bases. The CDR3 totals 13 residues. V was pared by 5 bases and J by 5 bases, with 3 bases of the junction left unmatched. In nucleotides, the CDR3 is TGTGCCAGCAGTGGACAGGAGGATCAGCCCCAGCATTTT. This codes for CASSGQEDQPQHF.

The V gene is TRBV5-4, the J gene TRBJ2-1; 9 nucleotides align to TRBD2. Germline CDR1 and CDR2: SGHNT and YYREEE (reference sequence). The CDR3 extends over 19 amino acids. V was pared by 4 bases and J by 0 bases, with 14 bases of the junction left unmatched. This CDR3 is CASSVDLGTSPISYNEQFF. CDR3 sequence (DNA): TGTGCCAGCAGCGTTGACCTCGGGACTAGCCCTATCTCCTACAATGAGCAGTTCTTC.

The CDR3 DNA follows: TGTGCCAGCAGCCAAGAGTCGGCGGGGATTAGCTCCTACAATGAGCAGTTCTTC. It translates to CASSQESAGISSYNEQFF. The rearrangement joins TRBV4-2 to TRBJ2-1, with D maybe TRBD2 (6 bases). This CDR3 comprises 18 residues. The V gene lost 0 bases and the J gene lost 0 bases, with 15 bases spanning the gap. Germline CDR1 is LGHNA and CDR2 is YNFKEQ.